The 13 T cell receptor beta chains in this list originate from one sample, sequenced in a study of cytomegalovirus exposure and HLA in healthy donors listed by TCRdb under 2017. The method was the immunoSEQ multiplex PCR assay. For the multiplex PCR, a mixture combining 60 forward primers for TCR Vbeta segments and 13 reverse primers for TCR Jbeta segments was used. TCRdb re-hosts the immuneACCESS table, in-frame sequences only. Its copies lack some clones; in the studies checked, an unresolved V gene accounts for under half of them, and the cause for the rest is not known. This sample has under 200,000 clones in its table, and around three quarters of those were observed once. Less than 2.5% of the sample belongs to the ten largest clones. Sequenced material: PBMCs. The receptors come from a woman aged 50 to 60 in good health and CMV-seronegative.

This clone was counted between two and nine times. The chain recombines TRBV19 with TRBJ2-3; 13 nucleotides line up with TRBD2. CDR1 and CDR2 (germline): LNHDA, SQIVND (reference sequence). The CDR3 contains 18 residues. After removal of 3 bases from V and 0 bases from J, the junction contained 6 bases not matched to a gene. DNA of the CDR3: TGTGCCAGTAGTATTCCCGAGGGACTAGCGGGGAGCACAGATACGCAGTATTTT. It is translated as CASSIPEGLAGSTDTQYF. Supplemented by reference TRBV19 and TRBJ2-3, the full variable domain reads DGGITQSPKYLFRKEGQNVTLSCEQNLNHDAMYWYRQDPGQGLRLIYYSQIVNDFQKGDIAEGYSVSREKKESFPLTVTSAQKNPTAFYLCASSIPEGLAGSTDTQYFGPGTRLTVL.

The sample holds a few counts of this clone. The gene calls are TRBV11-2 and TRBJ2-2, with a possible D match to TRBD2 (5 bases). Germline V gene sequence: CDR1 SGHAT, CDR2 FQNNGV. The CDR3 has 14 amino acids. V was cut by 3 bases and J by 4 bases, with 9 bases left in between. In nucleotides, the CDR3 is TGTGCCAGCAGCTTGAGGGCTACCACCGGGGAGCTGTTTTTT. It translates to CASSLRATTGELFF.

The V gene is TRBV2, the J gene TRBJ2-5; 7 bases line up with TRBD1. The DNA matches TRBJ2-7 better at its end, which makes the J call doubtful. CDR1 and CDR2 from the germline V gene are SNHLY and FYNNEI. The length of the CDR3 is 15 residues. CDR3 amino acids: CASSGPGQSSYEQYF. The CDR3 DNA sequence: TGTGCCAGCAGTGGGCCGGGACAGAGTTCCTACGAGCAGTACTTC.

The chain is built from TRBV11-1 and TRBJ1-1; D is perhaps TRBD1 (5 bases). There are 13 residues in the CDR3. Germline V CDR1 and CDR2: SGHAT, FQDESV (reference sequence). Between the trimmed V and J ends, which lost 6 bases and 2 bases, there was a span of 10 bases. This CDR3 is CASRPTGNTEAFF. The CDR3 nucleotides are TGTGCCAGCAGGCCCACAGGAAACACTGAAGCTTTCTTT.

This sequence joins TRBV28 and TRBJ2-3, with 8 positions matching TRBD2. Germline V gives CDR1 MDHEN, CDR2 SYDVKM. This CDR3 is 14 amino acids long. V was pared by 3 bases and J by 4 bases, with 3 bases of the junction left unmatched. The CDR3 is CASSFPAGADTQYF. For the CDR3, the DNA is TGTGCCAGCAGTTTTCCAGCGGGAGCAGATACGCAGTATTTT.

This clone has a handful of counts. The gene calls are TRBV18 and TRBJ1-5; the D is unclear. The V and J ends lost 2 bases and 0 bases respectively, with 5 bases between them. CDR1 and CDR2 from the germline V gene are KGHSH and LQKENI. The CDR3 runs to 14 residues. CDR3 DNA sequence: TGTGCCAGCTCACCAGTCAGTAGCAATCAGCCCCAGCATTTT. Translated, it gives CASSPVSSNQPQHF.

V gene TRBV6-5 combines with J gene TRBJ2-7, with D possibly TRBD2 on 6 matching bases. V was clipped by 5 bases and J by 1 base, with 12 bases between them. CDR1 and CDR2 (germline): MNHEY, SVGAGI. This CDR3 has 14 amino acids. CDR3 sequence reads: CASSRLRGSYEQYF. CDR3 bases: TGTGCCAGCAGTAGACTCCGGGGGTCCTACGAGCAGTACTTC.

This chain links TRBV4-3 with TRBJ2-5; 15 bases align to TRBD2. The CDR3 spans 14 residues. With V trimmed by 4 bases and J by 11 bases, 5 bases remained unmatched. Germline V gene data show CDR1 as LGHNA and CDR2 as YSLEER. The DNA for the CDR3 is TGCGCCAGCAGCCGAGGACTAGCGGGGGGGGAGCAGTACTTC. It specifies CASSRGLAGGEQYF.

The chain is built from TRBV10-3 and TRBJ1-4, with 7 bases matching TRBD1. The CDR3 sequence is 15 residues long. CDR1 and CDR2 (germline): ENHRY, SYGVKD. With 4 bases clipped from V and 5 bases from J, the junction kept 7 bases outside the gene matches. CDR3 sequence: CAISARGQPNEKLFF. CDR3 in DNA: TGTGCCATCAGTGCCAGGGGACAGCCAAATGAAAAACTGTTTTTT.

The chain recombines TRBV28 with TRBJ2-1; 8 positions match TRBD2. Germline V lookup: CDR1 MDHEN, CDR2 SYDVKM. J gave up 2 bases and V 2 bases, and 5 bases lay outside the gene matches. The CDR3 covers 16 residues. CDR3 sequence reads: CASSLIVAGTYNEQFF. The CDR3 DNA reads TGTGCCAGCAGTTTAATCGTAGCGGGAACCTACAATGAGCAGTTCTTC.

The chain is built from TRBV27 and TRBJ1-3; D is uncertain. The CDR3 contains 14 residues. Germline V gene lookup returns CDR1 MNHEY and CDR2 SMNVEV (reference sequence). V lost 2 bases to trimming and J lost 4 bases, with 9 bases between them. CDR3 residues: CASSLAQKGNTIYF. The CDR3 DNA follows: TGTGCCAGCAGTTTAGCACAGAAGGGAAACACCATATATTTT.

This chain joins TRBV30 and TRBJ1-2; TRBD1 agrees at 8 bases. This CDR3 has 13 amino acids. The germline CDR1 and CDR2 sequences are GTSNPN and SVGIG (reference sequence). V dropped 2 bases and J dropped 6; count of bases not matched to a gene: 5. As DNA, the CDR3 is TGTGCCTGGAGTCCCGGGACAGGCCATGGCTACACCTTC. Translation: CAWSPGTGHGYTF.

V gene TRBV2 combines with J gene TRBJ2-6, with a weak D call TRBD2 (5 bases). V lost 7 bases to trimming and J lost 0 bases, with 10 bases between them. This CDR3 is 15 amino acids long. The germline V gene has CDR1 SNHLY and CDR2 FYNNEI. CDR3 sequence (DNA): TGTGCCAGCACCTTTCGGGACTCTGGGGCCAACGTCCTGACTTTC. Protein product: CASTFRDSGANVLTF.